This T cell receptor beta chain was observed in a study of CD8 T cells in ankylosing spondylitis. Study-wide findings and caveats: According to the report, clones linked to the disease were significantly enriched in matched synovial fluid samples taken from ankylosing spondylitis patients.

TCRdb redid the calling of the 5' RACE reads with MiXCR, one entry per CDR3 protein. The sample has approximately 130,000 distinct CDR3 sequences, approximately 10% seen once; the top ten hold about 3.3%. In this sample, this clonotype turned up many times. Its antigen is undetermined. The V segment lost 3 bases and the J segment 3 bases; nucleotides outside the gene matches: 1. Germline values: CDR1 SGDLS, CDR2 YYNGEE. The CDR3 length is 15 residues. V usage is TRBV9 and J usage is TRBJ2-1; 12 bases match TRBD2. This TCR was sampled from a male donor with ankylosing spondylitis or in good health (not recorded which). What was sequenced was blood, either unsorted or a sorted T cell fraction (not recorded which). CDR3 in amino acids: CASSETSGSYNEQFF. The CDR3 nucleotides read TGTGCCAGCAGCGAGACTAGCGGGAGCTACAATGAGCAGTTCTTC.